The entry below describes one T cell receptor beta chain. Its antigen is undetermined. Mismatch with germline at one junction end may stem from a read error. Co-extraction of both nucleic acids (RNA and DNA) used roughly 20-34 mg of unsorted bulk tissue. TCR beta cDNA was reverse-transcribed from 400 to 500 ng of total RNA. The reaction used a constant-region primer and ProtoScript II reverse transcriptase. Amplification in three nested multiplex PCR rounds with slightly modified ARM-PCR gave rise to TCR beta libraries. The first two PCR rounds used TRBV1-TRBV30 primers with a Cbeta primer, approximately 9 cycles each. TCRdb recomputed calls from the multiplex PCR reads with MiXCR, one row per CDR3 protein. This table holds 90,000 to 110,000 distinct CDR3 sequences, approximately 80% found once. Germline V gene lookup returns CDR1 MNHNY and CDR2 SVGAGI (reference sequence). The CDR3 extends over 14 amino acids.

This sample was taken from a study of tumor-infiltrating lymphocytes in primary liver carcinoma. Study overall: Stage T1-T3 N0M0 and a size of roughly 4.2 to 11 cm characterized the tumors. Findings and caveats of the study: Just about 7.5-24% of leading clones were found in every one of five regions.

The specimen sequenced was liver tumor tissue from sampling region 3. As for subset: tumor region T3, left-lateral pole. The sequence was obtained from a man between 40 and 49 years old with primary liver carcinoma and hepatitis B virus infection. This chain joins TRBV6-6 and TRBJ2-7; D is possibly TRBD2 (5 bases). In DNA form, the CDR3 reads TGTGTCAGCAGCTACCAGGAGGTCACCTACGAGCAGTACTTC. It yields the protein CVSSYQEVTYEQYF.